What follows are 24 T cell receptor beta chains derived from one specimen sequenced in a study of shared clonotypes between healthy human individuals. CD45RO-negative, CCR7-selected cells formed the naive CD8 fraction, which excluded terminally differentiated effector memory CD45RA+ cells. The method was immunoSEQ multiplex PCR; TCRdb's version includes in-frame clones alone and lacks a portion of them. This table has 560,000 or so clones, 90% to 97% appearing once. Specimen: naive CD8+ T cells sorted from blood. The receptors were sampled from a woman aged 25 to 39 in good health.

The gene calls are TRBV2 and TRBJ2-7; D is uncertain. Germline assignment: CDR1 SNHLY and CDR2 FYNNEI. CDR3 size: 13 residues. The V end lost 4 bases, the J end lost 1 base, and 8 bases lay between the germline ends. The CDR3 is CASSVFKSYEQYF. CDR3 sequence (DNA): TGTGCCAGCAGTGTTTTCAAGTCCTACGAGCAGTACTTC.

In this sample, this clone turned up once. The rearrangement uses TRBV5-5 and TRBJ1-2; no reliable D call. The germline V and J ends were trimmed by 0 bases and 5 bases, with 23 bases remaining between them. Germline V CDR1 and CDR2: SGHKS, YYEKEE (reference sequence). The CDR3 has 18 amino acids. The CDR3 sequence: CASSLEGGGRRDIYGYTF. In DNA, the CDR3 is TGTGCCAGCAGCTTGGAAGGAGGCGGTCGGAGAGATATTTATGGCTACACCTTC.

This chain joins TRBV27 and TRBJ2-2; D is undetermined. The germline gives CDR1 MNHEY, CDR2 SMNVEV (reference sequence). The CDR3 has 13 residues. V gave up 1 base and J gave up 7 bases, with 7 bases separating them. The CDR3 spells CASSLLVGGELFF. CDR3 in DNA: TGTGCCAGCAGTTTATTGGTAGGCGGGGAGCTGTTTTTT.

J is TRBJ2-1 and V is TRBV25-1, with D uncertain. Germline assignment: CDR1 MGHDK and CDR2 SYGVNS. V was cut by 3 bases and J by 0 bases, with 9 bases left in between. This CDR3 is 15 amino acids long. The CDR3, as DNA: TGTGCCAGCAGTGATCAACCCTACTCCTACAATGAGCAGTTCTTC. This sequence encodes CASSDQPYSYNEQFF.

The chain has TRBV6-6 and TRBJ2-1; TRBD2 matches at 10 bases. This CDR3 has 16 residues. With 2 bases clipped from V and 2 bases from J, the junction kept 3 bases outside the gene matches. Germline V CDR1 and CDR2: MNHNY, SVGAGI (reference sequence). The CDR3, as DNA: TGTGCCAGCAGTTACACAACTAGCGGGGCCTACAATGAGCAGTTCTTC. This sequence encodes CASSYTTSGAYNEQFF.

The chain carries TRBV5-1 and TRBJ2-7; D perhaps matches TRBD2 (6 bases). CDR3 length: 15 amino acids. Germline V gene sequence: CDR1 SGHRS, CDR2 YFSETQ. With 2 bases removed from V and 7 bases from J, the gap between germline ends came to 19 bases. The CDR3 sequence is CASSLPPGGMGEQYF. The DNA of the CDR3 is TGCGCCAGCAGCTTACCCCCCGGAGGGATGGGGGAGCAGTACTTC.

The chain is built from TRBV6-5 and TRBJ2-7; no definite D call. V was pared by 2 bases and J by 3 bases, with 11 bases between. CDR1 MNHEY and CDR2 SVGAGI come from the germline V gene. CDR3 size: 14 residues. CDR3 in DNA: TGTGCCAGCAGTTACACCGACGGAAACTACGAGCAGTACTTC. It is translated as CASSYTDGNYEQYF.

The V gene is TRBV9, the J gene TRBJ2-5; 9 positions agree with TRBD2. TRBJ2-7 matches the DNA end more closely, so the J call is doubtful. The CDR3 loop spans 14 amino acids. The germline CDR1 and CDR2 sequences are SGDLS and YYNGEE. For the CDR3, the DNA is TGTGCCAGCAGCCGAACCGGGACTAGCAACGAGCAGTACTTC. Translated: CASSRTGTSNEQYF.

The CDR3 DNA is TGTGCCAGCAGCGTAGCGGCTAGCAGAAATGAGCAGTTCTTC. It codes for CASSVAASRNEQFF. This chain connects TRBV9 to TRBJ2-1; D possibly corresponds to TRBD2 (5 bases). The length of the CDR3 is 14 residues. Germline assignment: CDR1 SGDLS and CDR2 YYNGEE. V lost 0 bases and J 7 bases, leaving 11 bases between the germline ends.

This clone was detected a few times. The chain combines TRBV7-9 with TRBJ2-7; tentative D call: TRBD2 (6 bases). This CDR3 region has 10 residues. V was cut by 10 bases and J by 3 bases, with 7 bases left in between. The germline V gene has CDR1 SEHNR and CDR2 FQNEAQ (reference sequence). CDR3: CATGVYEQYF. CDR3 sequence (DNA): TGTGCCACGGGGGTCTACGAGCAGTACTTC.

The V call is TRBV27, the J call TRBJ2-1, with D unclear. V lost 3 bases, J lost 4 bases, and 7 bases lay in between. The CDR3 runs 13 residues. Germline CDR1 and CDR2: MNHEY and SMNVEV (reference sequence). CDR3: CASSFGPYNEQFF. As DNA, the CDR3 is TGTGCCAGCAGTTTCGGTCCGTACAATGAGCAGTTCTTC.

The chain links TRBV6-1 to TRBJ2-1, with D perhaps TRBD1 (5 bases). The CDR3 loop spans 15 amino acids. The V and J ends lost 3 bases and 0 bases respectively, with 9 bases between them. Germline V gene sequence: CDR1 MNHNS, CDR2 SASEGT. CDR3 residues: CASSEGRSSYNEQFF. For the CDR3, the DNA is TGTGCCAGCAGTGAGGGGCGAAGCTCCTACAATGAGCAGTTCTTC.

This chain uses TRBV27 with TRBJ2-7; the match to TRBD2 covers 7 bases. The germline V gene encodes CDR1 MNHEY and CDR2 SMNVEV (reference sequence). J lost 6 bases, V lost 4 bases, and 3 bases had no gene match. This CDR3 is built from 12 residues. The CDR3 DNA is TGTGCCAGCAGTTACATAGCGGGCGAGCAGTACTTC. Translation gives CASSYIAGEQYF.

The CDR3 here is CASSYGTEGDEQYF. CDR3 sequence (DNA): TGTGCCAGCAGTTACGGGACAGAGGGCGACGAGCAGTACTTC. The rearrangement links TRBV6-5 to TRBJ2-5, with 7 bases aligning to TRBD1. The tail of the sequence fits TRBJ2-7 better, so the J call may be wrong. CDR3 size: 14 residues. CDR1 and CDR2 (germline): MNHEY, SVGAGI.

This chain connects TRBV27 to TRBJ2-7; D uncertain. The CDR3 is 12 amino acids. The germline V and J ends were trimmed by 4 bases and 1 base, with 5 bases remaining between them. Germline V CDR1 and CDR2: MNHEY, SMNVEV (reference sequence). CDR3 amino acids: CASSSQSYEQYF. DNA for the CDR3: TGTGCCAGCAGTTCACAGTCCTACGAGCAGTACTTC.

The rearrangement joins TRBV19 to TRBJ2-7; 8 nucleotides match TRBD1. CDR1 and CDR2 from the germline V gene are LNHDA and SQIVND (reference sequence). The V and J ends lost 6 bases and 6 bases, in that order; junction bases with no gene match: 19. CDR3 length: 17 residues. The DNA for the CDR3 is TGTGCCAGTAGCCCGAAAGAGTTTAGGACAGGGTTCACCGAGCAGTACTTC. Its protein is CASSPKEFRTGFTEQYF.

The genes are TRBV27 and TRBJ2-1; no reliable D call. Per germline, CDR1 MNHEY and CDR2 SMNVEV (reference sequence). There are 12 residues in the CDR3. Trimming took off 4 bases at V and 8 bases at J, with 9 bases between the two ends. This CDR3 is CASSSYSHEQFF. CDR3 sequence (DNA): TGTGCCAGCAGTTCCTACTCCCATGAGCAGTTCTTC.

The V and J genes are TRBV6-4 and TRBJ2-1, with TRBD2 matching over 7 bases. From germline, CDR1 is MRHNA and CDR2 SNTAGT. The ends lost 11 bases at V and 5 bases at J; junction bases unmatched: 27. CDR3 length: 19 residues. The CDR3 sequence is CARVPIAGIKPRADNEQFF. CDR3 DNA: TGTGCCCGGGTTCCGATAGCGGGTATTAAGCCCCGGGCTGACAATGAGCAGTTCTTC.

In this sample, this clone turned up once. The chain couples TRBV28 to TRBJ2-1, with TRBD1 matching over 7 bases. The CDR3 has 16 residues. Germline CDR1 MDHEN, CDR2 SYDVKM. Trimming removed 6 bases from V and 6 bases from J; junction bases left unmatched: 14. As DNA, the CDR3 is TGTGCCAGCAGCCGGGACAGCCCGCACCTGACCAATGAGCAGTTCTTC. Encoded protein: CASSRDSPHLTNEQFF.

This sequence joins TRBV27 and TRBJ1-5; D is unclear. This CDR3 has 13 amino acids. The V gene lost 6 bases and the J gene lost 10 bases, with 16 bases spanning the gap. The V gene's germline CDR1 is MNHEY and CDR2 SMNVEV (reference sequence). The CDR3 DNA reads as TGTGCCAGCAGCCACAGCGCTGGGTATCCCCAGCATTTT. This codes for CASSHSAGYPQHF.

This sequence joins TRBV13 and TRBJ2-3; possible D gene TRBD1, 5 bases. V lost 6 bases and J 0 bases, leaving 19 bases between the germline ends. The germline CDR1 and CDR2 sequences are PRHDT and FYEKMQ (reference sequence). This CDR3 contains 17 residues. This CDR3 reads CASSNLPTATSTDTQYF. The CDR3 coding sequence is TGTGCCAGCAGTAATCTACCGACAGCGACTAGCACAGATACGCAGTATTTT.

This chain joins TRBV6-5 and TRBJ1-5, with D hard to call. The CDR3 is made up of 12 amino acids. V shed 0 bases and J shed 7 bases, with 4 bases lying between them. Germline V gene data show CDR1 as MNHEY and CDR2 as SVGAGI. The CDR3 sequence is CASSYSGQPQHF. CDR3 nucleotide sequence: TGTGCCAGCAGTTACTCGGGACAGCCCCAGCATTTT.

In DNA, the CDR3 is TGTGCCAGCAGTTACGGGGAGACCTATGGCTACACCTTC. Protein sequence: CASSYGETYGYTF. This chain uses TRBV6-5 with TRBJ1-2; D is unclear. Trimming took 2 bases from V and 4 from J, leaving 8 bases between them. Germline CDR1 is MNHEY and CDR2 is SVGAGI. The CDR3 totals 13 residues.

V gene TRBV4-1 combines with J gene TRBJ2-7; 7 nucleotides line up with TRBD1. V shed 4 bases and J 4 bases; nucleotides not matched to a gene: 10. Germline V gene lookup returns CDR1 MGHRA and CDR2 YSYEKL. This CDR3 is built from 15 residues. The CDR3 loop reads CASSRSGTEKYEQYF. Here the CDR3 DNA reads TGCGCCAGCAGCCGATCCGGGACAGAGAAGTACGAGCAGTACTTC.